This T cell receptor beta chain is drawn from a study of blood T cell repertoires in COVID-19. The overall study: Material from acute and convalescent COVID-19 was sourced from the United States, Italy and Spain. Sources were T cells, B-cell-depleted T cells, or PBMCs; the material itself was cDNA or gDNA.

Sequenced by immunoSEQ multiplex PCR; TCRdb stores in-frame clones only, minus some. This table has 300,000 to 450,000 clones, about 88% appearing once. In germline, CDR1 is SGDLS, CDR2 YYNGEE. This CDR3 is built from 16 residues. With V trimmed by 5 bases and J by 0 bases, 9 bases remained unmatched. This clone came up once. The TCR originated in a human donor in a cohort sampled during active COVID-19. The sequenced material came from peripheral blood. The chain carries TRBV9 and TRBJ1-1, with 8 bases matching TRBD1. The CDR3 is CASRKISTGVNTEAFF. CDR3 DNA: TGTGCCAGCAGGAAAATTTCGACAGGGGTGAACACTGAAGCTTTCTTT.